This is a list of T cell receptor beta chains from one sample in a study of blood T cells in healthy people across ages. TCRdb fed the 5' RACE reads into MiXCR, producing one record per CDR3 protein. The sample records over a million distinct CDR3 sequences, more than 40% being singletons. Sequenced: blood. Every receptor here comes from a woman aged 60-75 years in good health. Both conserved end residues are part of each CDR3. D genes are given only for firm matches. Part of the rows lack a size; the others show once, few, many or a class for expanded clones.

cdr3_aa: CASSRTGSRIRTETQYF
cdr3_nt: TGTGCCAGCAGCCGGACAGGGAGTCGAATCCGCACAGAGACGCAGTATTTT
v_call: TRBV7-9
j_call: TRBJ2-3
clone_size: .
d_call: TRBD1

cdr3_aa: CASSLSTGSAQHF
cdr3_nt: TGTGCCAGCAGTTTATCGACAGGGTCAGCCCAGCATTTT
v_call: TRBV27
j_call: TRBJ1-5
clone_size: .
d_call: TRBD1

cdr3_aa: CAWSVGGLEKLFF
cdr3_nt: TGTGCCTGGAGTGTGGGAGGGTTAGAAAAACTGTTTTTT
v_call: TRBV30
j_call: TRBJ1-4
clone_size: .
d_call: .

cdr3_aa: CASSGQGSWPQHF
cdr3_nt: TGTGCCAGCAGCGGACAGGGAAGTTGGCCCCAGCATTTT
v_call: TRBV27
j_call: TRBJ1-5
clone_size: .
d_call: TRBD1

cdr3_aa: CATQPLAGYNEQFF
cdr3_nt: TGTGCCACCCAACCCCTAGCGGGGTACAATGAGCAGTTCTTC
v_call: TRBV6-5
j_call: TRBJ2-1
clone_size: .
d_call: TRBD2

cdr3_aa: CASSPRGTAAPSTDTQYF
cdr3_nt: TGTGCCAGCAGCCCAAGAGGGACAGCTGCACCTAGCACAGATACGCAGTATTTT
v_call: TRBV7-9
j_call: TRBJ2-3
clone_size: .
d_call: TRBD1

cdr3_aa: CANSFGGRAEADTQYF
cdr3_nt: TGTGCCAACAGCTTCGGCGGGAGGGCCGAGGCAGATACGCAGTATTTT
v_call: TRBV7-6
j_call: TRBJ2-3
clone_size: .
d_call: TRBD2

cdr3_aa: CSASPRGGVHEQYF
cdr3_nt: TGCAGTGCTAGTCCGCGGGGGGGAGTACACGAGCAGTACTTC
v_call: TRBV20-1
j_call: TRBJ2-7
clone_size: .
d_call: TRBD2

cdr3_aa: CASSSRDIGNQPQHF
cdr3_nt: TGTGCCAGCAGTTCCCGGGACATTGGCAATCAGCCCCAGCATTTT
v_call: TRBV12-3/TRBV12-4
j_call: TRBJ1-5
clone_size: .
d_call: .

cdr3_aa: CASSGNEGGYTF
cdr3_nt: TGTGCCAGCAGCGGAAACGAGGGAGGCTACACCTTC
v_call: TRBV7-3
j_call: TRBJ1-2
clone_size: few
d_call: .

cdr3_aa: CAISDSYSTDTQYF
cdr3_nt: TGTGCCATCAGTGACTCCTACAGCACAGATACGCAGTATTTT
v_call: TRBV10-3
j_call: TRBJ2-3
clone_size: many
d_call: .

cdr3_aa: CASSRGGWYEQYF
cdr3_nt: TGTGCCAGCAGCAGAGGGGGTTGGTACGAGCAGTACTTC
v_call: TRBV11-2
j_call: TRBJ2-7
clone_size: few
d_call: .

cdr3_aa: CASRGALAEYNEQFF
cdr3_nt: TGCGCCAGCAGGGGGGCACTAGCGGAGTACAATGAGCAGTTCTTC
v_call: TRBV5-1
j_call: TRBJ2-1
clone_size: .
d_call: TRBD2

cdr3_aa: CASSWVGETQYF
cdr3_nt: TGTGCCAGCAGCTGGGTCGGAGAGACCCAGTACTTC
v_call: TRBV3-1
j_call: TRBJ2-5
clone_size: .
d_call: .

cdr3_aa: CASSPERVASYEQYF
cdr3_nt: TGTGCCAGCAGCCCCGAGCGGGTAGCCTCCTACGAGCAGTACTTC
v_call: TRBV7-2
j_call: TRBJ2-7
clone_size: few
d_call: .

cdr3_aa: CASSYDRTSGTETQYF
cdr3_nt: TGTGCCAGCAGTTACGATCGGACAAGCGGAACGGAGACCCAGTACTTC
v_call: TRBV6-6
j_call: TRBJ2-5
clone_size: .
d_call: .

cdr3_aa: CASSTSLARQETQYF
cdr3_nt: TGTGCCAGCAGCACCTCACTAGCGAGGCAAGAGACCCAGTACTTC
v_call: TRBV3-1
j_call: TRBJ2-5
clone_size: .
d_call: TRBD2

cdr3_aa: CSARPSGRPYNEQFF
cdr3_nt: TGCAGTGCTAGGCCCAGCGGGAGGCCCTACAATGAGCAGTTCTTC
v_call: TRBV20-1
j_call: TRBJ2-1
clone_size: .
d_call: TRBD2

cdr3_aa: CASSIRTVPGGIQYF
cdr3_nt: TGTGCCAGCAGCATACGGACAGTTCCTGGGGGCATTCAGTACTTC
v_call: TRBV14
j_call: TRBJ2-4
clone_size: .
d_call: .

cdr3_aa: CASSDRRGTGSNQPQHF
cdr3_nt: TGTGCCAGCAGCGACCGCCGCGGGACAGGGAGCAATCAGCCCCAGCATTTT
v_call: TRBV7-8
j_call: TRBJ1-5
clone_size: .
d_call: TRBD1

cdr3_aa: CASSYTTGPNSPLHF
cdr3_nt: TGTGCCAGCAGTTACACGACAGGGCCTAATTCACCCCTCCACTTT
v_call: TRBV6-6
j_call: TRBJ1-6
clone_size: .
d_call: TRBD1

cdr3_aa: CASRRVGQPYEQYF
cdr3_nt: TGTGCCAGCAGACGGGTAGGACAGCCTTACGAGCAGTACTTC
v_call: TRBV27
j_call: TRBJ2-7
clone_size: few
d_call: .

cdr3_aa: CASGLVRGLAGVSSYEQYF
cdr3_nt: TGTGCTAGTGGTTTGGTACGAGGACTAGCGGGGGTCAGCTCCTACGAGCAGTACTTC
v_call: TRBV12-5
j_call: TRBJ2-7
clone_size: few
d_call: TRBD2

cdr3_aa: CASSGGTSETYNEQYF
cdr3_nt: TGCGCCAGCAGCGGAGGCACTAGCGAGACTTACAATGAGCAGTACTTC
v_call: TRBV4-1
j_call: TRBJ2-7
clone_size: .
d_call: TRBD2

cdr3_aa: CASSLLAGHADTQYF
cdr3_nt: TGTGCCAGCAGCTTACTAGCGGGACACGCAGATACGCAGTATTTT
v_call: TRBV11-3
j_call: TRBJ2-3
clone_size: .
d_call: TRBD2

cdr3_aa: CASSQEPRQRVDEKLFF
cdr3_nt: TGTGCCAGCAGCCAAGAGCCCCGCCAGAGGGTAGATGAAAAACTGTTTTTT
v_call: TRBV3-1
j_call: TRBJ1-4
clone_size: once
d_call: .

cdr3_aa: CSAPLLLAGVGLDTQYF
cdr3_nt: TGCAGTGCTCCCCTGCTACTAGCGGGAGTGGGTCTTGATACGCAGTATTTT
v_call: TRBV20-1
j_call: TRBJ2-3
clone_size: .
d_call: TRBD2

cdr3_aa: CASSFQGDYYGYTF
cdr3_nt: TGCGCCAGCAGCTTCCAGGGGGATTACTATGGCTACACCTTC
v_call: TRBV5-1
j_call: TRBJ1-2
clone_size: few
d_call: TRBD1

cdr3_aa: CASSLGPSGGRGEQFF
cdr3_nt: TGTGCCAGCAGCTTAGGGCCTAGCGGGGGGCGTGGTGAGCAGTTCTTC
v_call: TRBV7-2
j_call: TRBJ2-1
clone_size: once
d_call: TRBD2

cdr3_aa: CASSVESGGTEAFF
cdr3_nt: TGTGCCAGCAGCGTAGAATCGGGGGGCACTGAAGCTTTCTTT
v_call: TRBV9
j_call: TRBJ1-1
clone_size: .
d_call: .

cdr3_aa: CASSVGQGTGIQYF
cdr3_nt: TGTGCCAGCAGTGTAGGACAGGGCACGGGTATCCAGTACTTC
v_call: TRBV2
j_call: TRBJ2-5
clone_size: .
d_call: TRBD1

cdr3_aa: CASSLWTGGVRLYEQYF
cdr3_nt: TGTGCCAGCAGCTTATGGACAGGGGGCGTCCGGCTTTACGAGCAGTACTTC
v_call: TRBV7-2
j_call: TRBJ2-7
clone_size: few
d_call: TRBD1

cdr3_aa: CASSQTGLAAKTQYF
cdr3_nt: TGTGCCAGCAGCCAAACAGGGTTAGCCGCAAAGACCCAGTACTTC
v_call: TRBV12-3/TRBV12-4
j_call: TRBJ2-5
clone_size: few
d_call: .

cdr3_aa: CASSQGLAGSTDTQYF
cdr3_nt: TGTGCCAGCAGCCAAGGACTAGCTGGCAGCACAGATACGCAGTATTTT
v_call: TRBV14
j_call: TRBJ2-3
clone_size: few
d_call: TRBD2

cdr3_aa: CSASRQAAETQYF
cdr3_nt: TGCAGTGCCAGTAGACAGGCAGCGGAGACCCAGTACTTC
v_call: TRBV20-1
j_call: TRBJ2-5
clone_size: .
d_call: .

cdr3_aa: CASRELAVPYEQYF
cdr3_nt: TGTGCCAGCAGAGAACTAGCGGTCCCCTACGAGCAGTACTTC
v_call: TRBV2
j_call: TRBJ2-7
clone_size: .
d_call: TRBD2

cdr3_aa: CASSMDSYEQYF
cdr3_nt: TGTGCCAGCAGTATGGACAGTTACGAGCAGTACTTC
v_call: TRBV2
j_call: TRBJ2-7
clone_size: .
d_call: .

cdr3_aa: CSARGDNYEQYF
cdr3_nt: TGCAGTGCTAGAGGAGACAACTACGAGCAGTACTTC
v_call: TRBV20-1
j_call: TRBJ2-7
clone_size: once
d_call: .

cdr3_aa: CAWSVPQYPRGEQYF
cdr3_nt: TGTGCCTGGAGTGTACCCCAGTACCCCCGCGGGGAGCAGTACTTC
v_call: TRBV30
j_call: TRBJ2-7
clone_size: .
d_call: .

cdr3_aa: CSARGQGNGETQYF
cdr3_nt: TGCAGTGCTAGAGGCCAAGGGAATGGAGAGACCCAGTACTTC
v_call: TRBV20-1
j_call: TRBJ2-5
clone_size: few
d_call: .

cdr3_aa: CSTRKDSQETQYF
cdr3_nt: TGCAGTACTAGAAAGGACAGCCAAGAGACCCAGTACTTC
v_call: TRBV20-1
j_call: TRBJ2-5
clone_size: .
d_call: .

cdr3_aa: CASSLRLAGEGSYNEQFF
cdr3_nt: TGCGCCAGCAGCTTGCGACTAGCGGGAGAAGGTTCCTACAATGAGCAGTTCTTC
v_call: TRBV5-1
j_call: TRBJ2-1
clone_size: few
d_call: TRBD2

cdr3_aa: CASSGTSGGLSALGQYF
cdr3_nt: TGTGCCAGCAGCGGGACTAGCGGGGGTCTTTCGGCTTTAGGGCAGTACTTC
v_call: TRBV11-2
j_call: TRBJ2-5
clone_size: .
d_call: TRBD2

cdr3_aa: CASSLFSNTYEQYF
cdr3_nt: TGTGCCAGCAGTTTATTTTCGAACACCTACGAGCAGTACTTC
v_call: TRBV28
j_call: TRBJ2-7
clone_size: many
d_call: .

cdr3_aa: CASSLVGLPPYEQYF
cdr3_nt: TGCGCCAGCAGCTTGGTCGGGCTGCCTCCCTACGAGCAGTACTTC
v_call: TRBV5-1
j_call: TRBJ2-7
clone_size: once
d_call: .

cdr3_aa: CSAKSVAFSYNSPLHF
cdr3_nt: TGCAGTGCTAAAAGCGTGGCTTTCTCCTATAATTCACCCCTCCACTTT
v_call: TRBV20-1
j_call: TRBJ1-6
clone_size: .
d_call: .

cdr3_aa: CASSIQAGGGYTQYF
cdr3_nt: TGTGCCAGCAGCATCCAAGCGGGGGGGGGATATACGCAGTATTTT
v_call: TRBV7-3
j_call: TRBJ2-3
clone_size: .
d_call: TRBD2

cdr3_aa: CASSTPRLAHEQYF
cdr3_nt: TGTGCCAGCAGCACGCCGCGTCTAGCCCACGAGCAGTACTTC
v_call: TRBV6-5
j_call: TRBJ2-7
clone_size: few
d_call: .

cdr3_aa: CASSLRLAGGGLEQYF
cdr3_nt: TGTGCCAGCAGCTTAAGACTAGCGGGAGGAGGGCTCGAGCAGTACTTC
v_call: TRBV7-9
j_call: TRBJ2-7
clone_size: few
d_call: TRBD2

cdr3_aa: CASRADGGYTEAFF
cdr3_nt: TGTGCCAGCAGAGCCGACGGGGGCTACACTGAAGCTTTCTTT
v_call: TRBV6-6
j_call: TRBJ1-1
clone_size: .
d_call: .

cdr3_aa: CASSSGFLAKNIQYF
cdr3_nt: TGCGCCAGCAGTAGCGGGTTCCTAGCCAAAAACATTCAGTACTTC
v_call: TRBV10-2
j_call: TRBJ2-4
clone_size: .
d_call: .

cdr3_aa: CASSPTDRDHYGYTF
cdr3_nt: TGTGCCAGCAGCCCCACCGACAGGGATCACTATGGCTACACCTTC
v_call: TRBV7-9
j_call: TRBJ1-2
clone_size: .
d_call: TRBD1

cdr3_aa: CSARDWTGGGSGELFF
cdr3_nt: TGCAGTGCTAGAGATTGGACGGGAGGAGGTTCCGGGGAGCTGTTTTTT
v_call: TRBV20-1
j_call: TRBJ2-2
clone_size: .
d_call: TRBD2

cdr3_aa: CASSEPYRTDTQYF
cdr3_nt: TGTGCCAGCAGTGAACCCTATCGCACAGATACGCAGTATTTT
v_call: TRBV2
j_call: TRBJ2-3
clone_size: .
d_call: .